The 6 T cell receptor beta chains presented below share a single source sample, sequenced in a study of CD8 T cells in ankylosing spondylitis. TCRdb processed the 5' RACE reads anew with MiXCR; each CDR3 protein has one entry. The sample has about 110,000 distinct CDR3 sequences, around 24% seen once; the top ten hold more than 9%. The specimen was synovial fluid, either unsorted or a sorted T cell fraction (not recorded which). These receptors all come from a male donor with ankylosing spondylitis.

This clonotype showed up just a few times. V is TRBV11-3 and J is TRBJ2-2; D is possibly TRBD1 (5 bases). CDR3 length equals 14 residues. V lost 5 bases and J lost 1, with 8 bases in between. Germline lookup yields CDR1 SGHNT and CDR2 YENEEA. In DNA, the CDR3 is TGTGCCAGCAGCGCTGGACAGAACACCGGGGAGCTGTTTTTT. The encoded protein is CASSAGQNTGELFF.

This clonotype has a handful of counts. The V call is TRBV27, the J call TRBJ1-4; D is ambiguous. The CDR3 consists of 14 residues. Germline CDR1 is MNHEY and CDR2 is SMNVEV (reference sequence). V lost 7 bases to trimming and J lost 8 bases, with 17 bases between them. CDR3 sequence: CASIHPGPEEKLFF. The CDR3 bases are TGTGCCAGCATTCACCCAGGCCCCGAGGAAAAACTGTTTTTT.

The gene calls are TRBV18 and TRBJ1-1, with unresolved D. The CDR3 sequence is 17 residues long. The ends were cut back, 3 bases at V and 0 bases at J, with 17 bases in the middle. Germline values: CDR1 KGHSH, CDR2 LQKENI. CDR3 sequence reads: CASSPTLALELNTEAFF. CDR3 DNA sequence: TGTGCCAGCTCACCTACTTTGGCCCTAGAACTGAACACTGAAGCTTTCTTT.

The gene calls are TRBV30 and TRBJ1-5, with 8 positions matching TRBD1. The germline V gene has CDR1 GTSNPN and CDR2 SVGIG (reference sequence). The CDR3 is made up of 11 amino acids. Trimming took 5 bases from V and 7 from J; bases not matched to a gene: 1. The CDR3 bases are TGTGCCTGGGGACAGGGCCAGCCCCAGCATTTT. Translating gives CAWGQGQPQHF. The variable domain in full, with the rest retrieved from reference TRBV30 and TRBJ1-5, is SQTIHQWPATLVQPVGSPLSLECTVEGTSNPNLYWYRQAAGRGLQLLFYSVGIGQISSEVPQNLSASRPQDRQFILSSKKLLLSDSGFYLCAWGQGQPQHFGDGTRLSIL.

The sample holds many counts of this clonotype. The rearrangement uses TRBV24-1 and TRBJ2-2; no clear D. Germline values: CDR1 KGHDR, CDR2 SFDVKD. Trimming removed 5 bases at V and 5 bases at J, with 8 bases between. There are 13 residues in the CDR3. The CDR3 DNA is TGTGCCACCAGTGCCGGTCTTACCGGGGAGCTGTTTTTT. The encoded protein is CATSAGLTGELFF.

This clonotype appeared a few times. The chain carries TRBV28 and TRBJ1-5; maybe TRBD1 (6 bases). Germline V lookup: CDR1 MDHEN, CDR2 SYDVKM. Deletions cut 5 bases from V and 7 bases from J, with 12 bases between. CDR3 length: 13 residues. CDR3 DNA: TGTGCCAGCAGTACAGCGGGGGGCCAGCCCCAGCATTTT. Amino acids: CASSTAGGQPQHF.